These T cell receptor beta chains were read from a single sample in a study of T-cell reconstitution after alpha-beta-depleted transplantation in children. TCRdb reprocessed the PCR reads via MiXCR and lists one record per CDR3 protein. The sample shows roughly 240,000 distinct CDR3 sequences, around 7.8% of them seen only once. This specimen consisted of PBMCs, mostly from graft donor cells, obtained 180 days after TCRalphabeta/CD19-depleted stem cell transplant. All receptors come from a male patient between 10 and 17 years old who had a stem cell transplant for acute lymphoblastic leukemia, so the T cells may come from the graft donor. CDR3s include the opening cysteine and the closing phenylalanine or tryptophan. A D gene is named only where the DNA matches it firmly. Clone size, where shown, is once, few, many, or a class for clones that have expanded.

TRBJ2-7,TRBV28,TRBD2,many,TGTGCCAGCAGTCAGCTAGCGGGCTCGATGGGGCAGTACTTC,CASSQLAGSMGQYF
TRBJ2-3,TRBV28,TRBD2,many,TGTGCCAGCAGTTGGGGGAGCGGGAGGAGAAGAGATACGCAGTATTTT,CASSWGSGRRRDTQYF
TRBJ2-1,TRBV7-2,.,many,TGTGCCAGCAGCTTAGGGCAGGTTGGAGTGTTCTTC,CASSLGQVGVFF
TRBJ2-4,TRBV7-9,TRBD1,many,TGTGCCAGCAGCTCCACAGGGGGCGGCCTAGCCAAAAACATTCAGTACTTC,CASSSTGGGLAKNIQYF
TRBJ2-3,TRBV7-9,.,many,TGTGCCAGCAGCATTGCCGGGGGAGGCACAGATACGCAGTATTTT,CASSIAGGGTDTQYF
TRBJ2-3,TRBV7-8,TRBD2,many,TGTGCCAGCAGCCCACCTAGCGGGGGCACAGATACGCAGTATTTT,CASSPPSGGTDTQYF
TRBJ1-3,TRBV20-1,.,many,TGCAGTGCTAGCAGAGATTCTGGAAACACCATATATTTT,CSASRDSGNTIYF
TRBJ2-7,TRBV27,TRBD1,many,TGTGCCAGCAGTTTACAGGGGGCTCCCTACGAGCAGTACTTC,CASSLQGAPYEQYF
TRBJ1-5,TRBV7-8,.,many,TGTGCCAGCAGTAGACGGCCCGGGGGTCAGCCCCAGCATTTT,CASSRRPGGQPQHF
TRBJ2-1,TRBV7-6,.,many,TGTGCCAGCAGCCCAGGGGGGTTTTGGGATGAGCAGTTCTTC,CASSPGGFWDEQFF
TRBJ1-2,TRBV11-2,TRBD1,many,TGTGCCAGCAGCTTTTCAACAGGGGGCAATAACTATGGCTACACCTTC,CASSFSTGGNNYGYTF
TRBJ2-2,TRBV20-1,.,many,TGCAGTGCTAGACAGACAGTCCGGGGGGAGCTGTTTTTT,CSARQTVRGELFF
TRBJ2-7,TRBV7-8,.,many,TGTGCCAGCAGCTTAGGGAGGGACCGATTCTCCTACGAGCAGTACTTC,CASSLGRDRFSYEQYF
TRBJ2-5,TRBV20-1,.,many,TGCAGTGCTAGCTTACCAGGGGAGACCCAGTACTTC,CSASLPGETQYF
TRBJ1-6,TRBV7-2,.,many,TGTGCCAGCAGCTTAGTGGCGGCAGGCTCACCCCTCCACTTT,CASSLVAAGSPLHF
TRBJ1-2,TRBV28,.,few,TGTGCCAGGACGGGGAATCGGTACTATGGCTACACCTTC,CARTGNRYYGYTF
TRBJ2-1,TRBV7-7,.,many,TGTGCTAGCAGCCCCGGGGTGATCTCCTACAATGAGCAGTTCTTC,CASSPGVISYNEQFF
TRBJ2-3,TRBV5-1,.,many,TGCGCCAGCAGCTTGGCCGGAACAGGGTGGGGCCCAGATACGCAGTATTTT,CASSLAGTGWGPDTQYF
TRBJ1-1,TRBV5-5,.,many,TGTGCCAGCAGCATCGGGAGGTCTGAAGCTTTCTTT,CASSIGRSEAFF
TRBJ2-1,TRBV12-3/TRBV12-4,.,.,TGTGCCATCAGTTTAGAAGAGGGCACTAGTGGGAGTGACAATGAGCAGTTCTTC,CAISLEEGTSGSDNEQFF
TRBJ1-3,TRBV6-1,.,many,TGTGCCAGCGGGGCGCTCTCTGGAAACACCATATATTTT,CASGALSGNTIYF
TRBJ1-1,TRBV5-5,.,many,TGTGCCAGCAGCTTGAACAGCCCCCGGCGAGAAGCTTTCTTT,CASSLNSPRREAFF
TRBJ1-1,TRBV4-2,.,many,TGTGCCAGCAGCCTTCATACGGGCGACACTGAAGCTTTCTTT,CASSLHTGDTEAFF
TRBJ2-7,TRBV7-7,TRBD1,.,TGTGCCAGCAGCGCAGGGACAGGGGCAGGCTACGAGCAGTACTTC,CASSAGTGAGYEQYF
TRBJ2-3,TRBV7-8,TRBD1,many,TGTGCCAGCAGCACGTGGACAGGAAGATTCACAGATACGCAGTATTTT,CASSTWTGRFTDTQYF
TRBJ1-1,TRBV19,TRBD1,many,TGTGCCAGTAGCCAGGGACAGCTCACTGAAGCTTTCTTT,CASSQGQLTEAFF
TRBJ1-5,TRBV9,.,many,TGTGCCAGCAGCGAGGAGGGGGGACCCCAGCATTTT,CASSEEGGPQHF
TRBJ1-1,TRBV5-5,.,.,TGTGCCAGCAGGTCTGACTGGTACACTGAAGCTTTCTTT,CASRSDWYTEAFF
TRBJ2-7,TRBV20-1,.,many,TGCAGTGCTCGGGGACACGAGCAGTACTTC,CSARGHEQYF
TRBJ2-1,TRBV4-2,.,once,TGTGCCAGCAGCCCCGGGGTCCGCTCCTACAATGAGCAGTTCTTC,CASSPGVRSYNEQFF
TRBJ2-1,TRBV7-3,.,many,TGTGCCAGCAGCTCCTACAGGGGACTTGAGCAGTTCTTC,CASSSYRGLEQFF
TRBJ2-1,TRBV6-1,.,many,TGTGCCAGCAGTGACTGGGACCCAGGGAAGTTCTTC,CASSDWDPGKFF
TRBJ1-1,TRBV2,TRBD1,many,TGTGCCAGCAGTGCGGGACAGTCCATGAACACTGAAGCTTTCTTT,CASSAGQSMNTEAFF
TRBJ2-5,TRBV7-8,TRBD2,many,TGTGCCAGCAGCCTCAGACTAGCGGGGCGACAAGAGACCCAGTACTTC,CASSLRLAGRQETQYF
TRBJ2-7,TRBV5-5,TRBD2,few,TGTGCCAGCAGGATAGCGGGAGGGTACGAGCAGTACTTC,CASRIAGGYEQYF
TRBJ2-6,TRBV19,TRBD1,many,TGTGCCAGTAGTCCCCGGGACAGATCCTCTGGGGCCAACGTCCTGACTTTC,CASSPRDRSSGANVLTF
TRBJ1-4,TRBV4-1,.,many,TGCGCCAGCAGCCAAGGAGACTTAACTAATGAAAAACTGTTTTTT,CASSQGDLTNEKLFF
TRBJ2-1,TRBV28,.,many,TGTGCCAGCAGAACGGACTCTCGGCGCCGGAGGGGTGATGAGCAGTTCTTC,CASRTDSRRRRGDEQFF
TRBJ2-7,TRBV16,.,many,TGTGCCAGCAGCCAATCTAGGTTGACTAACTACGAGCAGTACTTC,CASSQSRLTNYEQYF
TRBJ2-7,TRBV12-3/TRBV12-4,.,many,TGTGCCAGCAGTTTGCAGGGCCGGTACGAGCAGTACTTC,CASSLQGRYEQYF
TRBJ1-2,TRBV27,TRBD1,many,TGTGCCAGCAGTCCCCGGGGACAGGGGGCGAACTATGGCTACACCTTC,CASSPRGQGANYGYTF
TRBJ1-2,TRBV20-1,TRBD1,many,TGCAGTGCTAGAGAAGGTCCGGGACAGGTTTATGGCTACACCTTC,CSAREGPGQVYGYTF
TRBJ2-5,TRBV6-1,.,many,TGTGCCAGCAGAAGACTAGACCGTGAGACCCAGTACTTC,CASRRLDRETQYF
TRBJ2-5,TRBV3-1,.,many,TGTGCCAGCAGCCATTCGAATCCGCTCCCGAGATGGACTCTCAACCGGCCCCAGACCCAGTACTTC,CASSHSNPLPRWTLNRPQTQYF
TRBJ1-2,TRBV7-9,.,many,TGTGCCGTCTCTAACTATGGCTACACCTTC,CAVSNYGYTF
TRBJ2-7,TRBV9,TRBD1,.,TGTGCCAGCAGCGTCCACCGGGACAGGGGTTACGAGCAGTACTTC,CASSVHRDRGYEQYF
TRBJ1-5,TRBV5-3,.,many,TGTGCCAGAAGCTTCGGGAAGGGTAAACAGCCCCAGCATTTT,CARSFGKGKQPQHF
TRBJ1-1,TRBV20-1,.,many,TGCAGTGCTAGGGGAGAGGGGGGGCCCACTGAAGCTTTCTTT,CSARGEGGPTEAFF
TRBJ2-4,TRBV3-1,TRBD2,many,TGTGCCAGCAGCCTCCTGCGGGGGGCCAAAAACATTCAGTACTTC,CASSLLRGAKNIQYF
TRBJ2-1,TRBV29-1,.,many,TGCAGCGTTGGGGGGGGAGGGGGGCGCAATGAGCAGTTCTTC,CSVGGGGGRNEQFF
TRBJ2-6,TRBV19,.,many,TGTGCCAGTACCCCTTTACCAGCTGGGGCCAACGTCCTGACTTTC,CASTPLPAGANVLTF
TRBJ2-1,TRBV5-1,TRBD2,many,TGCGCCAGCAGCTTGTTGGGGACTAGCGGGAGGGCCGAAATCAGGAATGAGCAGTTCTTC,CASSLLGTSGRAEIRNEQFF
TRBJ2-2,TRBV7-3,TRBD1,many,TGTGCCAGCAGCCGACGGACAGGGAGTGGCACCGGGGAGCTGTTTTTT,CASSRRTGSGTGELFF